This T cell receptor (beta chain) was captured in a study of blood T cell repertoires in COVID-19. On the study more broadly: Samples taken during acute and convalescent COVID-19 were collected in the United States, Italy and Spain. From T cells, B-cell-depleted T cells, or PBMCs came the material, which was cDNA or gDNA.

Original processing methods: Amplification from reference gene primers served as the basis for estimated nucleated cell counts. Clones were sequenced by immunoSEQ multiplex PCR, and TCRdb holds only the in-frame ones, with some missing. V, J and clone size are those of that table, while D and trimming were read from the DNA. Of about 74,000 clones detected, 90% appear once; the ten largest clones hold 1.5%. Germline lookup yields CDR1 SEHNR and CDR2 FQNEAQ (reference sequence). The CDR3 runs 15 residues. V lost 7 bases, J lost 4 bases, and 19 bases lay in between. The sample was peripheral blood. The sequence was collected from a man aged 50 to 60 with acute or convalescent COVID-19. The V gene is TRBV7-9, the J gene TRBJ2-5, with a weak D call TRBD2 (6 bases). The CDR3 reads CASKREEELGETQYF. The DNA for the CDR3 is TGTGCCAGCAAGAGGGAGGAGGAATTAGGAGAGACCCAGTACTTC.